These 21 T cell receptor beta chains were all obtained from the same sample, sequenced in a study of blood T cell repertoires in COVID-19. Profiled with immunoSEQ multiplex PCR; TCRdb holds only in-frame clones, not every one. Among about 220,000 clones listed, about 86% were seen once. The sample consisted of PBMCs or T cells enriched from blood (not recorded which). The receptors shown here come from a woman in her thirties or forties with acute COVID-19.

This clone has a single count. The chain couples TRBV7-8 to TRBJ2-1, with 8 bases matching TRBD2. The CDR3 is 16 amino acids. The V gene's germline CDR1 is SGHVS and CDR2 FQNEAQ. V lost 5 bases and J lost 4; bases outside the gene matches: 10. CDR3 sequence: CASSPRAGVGYNEQFF. The DNA for the CDR3 is TGTGCCAGCAGCCCGAGAGCGGGAGTGGGGTACAATGAGCAGTTCTTC. Full variable domain (remainder filled in from reference TRBV7-8 and TRBJ2-1): GAGVSQSPRYKVAKRGQDVALRCDPISGHVSLFWYQQALGQGPEFLTYFQNEAQLDKSGLPSDRFFAERPEGSVSTLKIQRTQQEDSAVYLCASSPRAGVGYNEQFFGPGTRLTVL.

The rearrangement uses TRBV6-5 and TRBJ2-5; weak D call: TRBD2 (6 bases). Germline V gene lookup returns CDR1 MNHEY and CDR2 SVGAGI. The length of the CDR3 is 15 residues. V dropped 6 bases and J dropped 4 bases, with 18 bases sitting between them. This chain's CDR3 is CASRRGRGRAETQYF. CDR3 DNA: TGTGCCAGCAGACGCGGGCGGGGTAGGGCAGAGACCCAGTACTTC.

The V gene is TRBV6-5, the J gene TRBJ1-1, with D hard to call. The length of the CDR3 is 12 residues. V lost 4 bases, J lost 5 bases, and 8 bases lay in between. CDR1 is MNHEY and CDR2 is SVGAGI in the germline V gene. Here the CDR3 DNA reads TGTGCCAGCAGTTCCTCCCGGACTGAAGCTTTCTTT. Translated, it gives CASSSSRTEAFF.

CDR3 DNA sequence: TGTGCCAGCAGCTTAGCCCCGGGACAGGGGTGGCCAGATACGCAGTATTTT. This gives the protein CASSLAPGQGWPDTQYF. The rearrangement uses TRBV7-9 and TRBJ2-3; 10 nucleotides align to TRBD1. The CDR3 runs 17 residues. The trim removed 0 bases at V and 4 bases at J, leaving 7 bases unmatched. The germline CDR1 and CDR2 sequences are SEHNR and FQNEAQ (reference sequence).

V is TRBV10-3 and J is TRBJ1-2; 10 bases fit TRBD1. This CDR3 has 15 amino acids. Germline V gene lookup returns CDR1 ENHRY and CDR2 SYGVKD. The ends lost 3 bases at V and 7 bases at J; junction bases unmatched: 8. The CDR3 DNA sequence: TGTGCCATCAGTGATAGGACAGGGGGGTTGTCTGGCTACACCTTC. The encoded protein is CAISDRTGGLSGYTF.

This chain joins TRBV4-1 and TRBJ2-4, with D perhaps matching TRBD1 (7 bases). V was shortened by 1 base and J by 0 bases, with 16 bases between the two germline ends. This CDR3 has 18 residues. Germline V gene sequence: CDR1 MGHRA, CDR2 YSYEKL. The CDR3 spells CASSQGTSGGLAKNIQYF. As DNA, the CDR3 is TGCGCCAGCAGCCAAGGCACTTCAGGGGGACTAGCCAAAAACATTCAGTACTTC.

The CDR3 sequence: CASSWGRQGGNEKLFF. The CDR3 DNA reads TGTGCCAGCAGCTGGGGGCGGCAGGGGGGTAATGAAAAACTGTTTTTT. The J gene is TRBJ1-4, the V gene TRBV7-9, with 7 positions matching TRBD1. The length of the CDR3 is 16 residues. Germline CDR1 reads SEHNR; CDR2 reads FQNEAQ (reference sequence). After removal of 4 bases from V and 4 bases from J, the junction contained 9 bases not matched to a gene.

The chain links TRBV5-1 to TRBJ2-7; D gene ambiguous. The CDR3 is 16 amino acids. Deletions cut 1 base from V and 0 bases from J, with 14 bases between. Germline V gives CDR1 SGHRS, CDR2 YFSETQ. CDR3 protein: CASSLSWSPRSYEQYF. The DNA of the CDR3 is TGCGCCAGCAGCTTGTCCTGGTCACCGCGCTCCTACGAGCAGTACTTC. The whole variable domain, filled in from reference TRBV5-1 and TRBJ2-7, reads KAGVTQTPRYLIKTRGQQVTLSCSPISGHRSVSWYQQTPGQGLQFLFEYFSETQRNKGNFPGRFSGRQFSNSRSEMNVSTLELGDSALYLCASSLSWSPRSYEQYFGPGTRLTVT.

The chain is built from TRBV4-1 and TRBJ2-7; D is unclear. CDR1 is MGHRA, CDR2 YSYEKL, per germline. This CDR3 region has 15 residues. V was clipped by 0 bases and J by 0 bases, with 9 bases between them. The DNA for the CDR3 is TGCGCCAGCAGCCAAGACTTGGGCAGCTCCTACGAGCAGTACTTC. Translation: CASSQDLGSSYEQYF.

This clone was seen more than once but under ten times. The chain employs TRBV3-1 (or the pseudogene TRBV3-2) and TRBJ2-1; TRBD2 aligns across 12 bases. The CDR3 consists of 17 residues. The germline gives CDR1 LGHDT, CDR2 YNNKEL (reference sequence). J lost 2 bases, V lost 2 bases, and 4 bases had no gene match. The CDR3 DNA reads TGTGCCAGCAGCCAATGGGCTAGCGGGAGGGCCTACAATGAGCAGTTCTTC. Its protein is CASSQWASGRAYNEQFF.

V usage is TRBV25-1 and J usage is TRBJ2-3, with no clear D. Germline lookup yields CDR1 MGHDK and CDR2 SYGVNS. V lost 4 bases to trimming and J lost 0 bases, with 11 bases between them. The length of the CDR3 is 15 residues. This chain's CDR3 is CASSAGFPSTDTQYF. As DNA, the CDR3 is TGTGCCAGCAGTGCCGGGTTTCCTAGCACAGATACGCAGTATTTT. The full variable domain, rest sourced from reference TRBV25-1 and TRBJ2-3, is EADIYQTPRYLVIGTGKKITLECSQTMGHDKMYWYQQDPGMELHLIHYSYGVNSTEKGDLSSESTVSRIRTEHFPLTLESARPSHTSQYLCASSAGFPSTDTQYFGPGTRLTVL.

This clone was recorded only once. The V gene is TRBV7-3, the J gene TRBJ2-2; no clear D gene. Germline V lookup: CDR1 SGHTA, CDR2 FQGTGA. The V gene lost 4 bases and the J gene lost 1 base, with 19 bases spanning the gap. The CDR3 loop spans 18 amino acids. The CDR3 coding sequence is TGTGCCAGCAGCTCTACCCACCTTTTAACCCTGAACACCGGGGAGCTGTTTTTT. Translating gives CASSSTHLLTLNTGELFF.

The rearrangement links TRBV5-1 to TRBJ2-3; 9 bases match TRBD1. The CDR3 has 18 residues. In germline, CDR1 is SGHRS, CDR2 YFSETQ. V shed 8 bases and J 2 bases; nucleotides not matched to a gene: 18. The CDR3 DNA follows: TGCGCCAGTGTTCCGGGACAGGGTGCAGGTAGGGTCACAGATACGCAGTATTTT. It encodes CASVPGQGAGRVTDTQYF.

This chain's CDR3 is CASSPFGSSAFF. Here the CDR3 DNA reads TGTGCCAGCAGCCCTTTCGGGAGTTCGGCTTTCTTT. The chain carries TRBV14 and TRBJ1-1; D gene uncertain. Germline-derived CDR1 and CDR2 are SGHDN and FVKESK. The CDR3 runs 12 residues. Trimming left V 4 bases short and J 11 bases short, with 14 bases between.

The rearrangement links TRBV19 to TRBJ1-5; D call uncertain. Trimming removed 6 bases from V and 0 bases from J, with 6 bases in between. CDR1 and CDR2 (germline): LNHDA, SQIVND (reference sequence). The CDR3 contains 13 residues. The CDR3 region has the DNA TGTGCCAGTAGGAGAAATAGCAATCAGCCCCAGCATTTT. It yields the protein CASRRNSNQPQHF.

The genes are TRBV25-1 and TRBJ2-1; D is possibly TRBD2 (9 bases). The CDR3 covers 17 residues. Looked up from germline, CDR1 is MGHDK and CDR2 is SYGVNS. Trimming pared 3 bases from V and 4 bases from J, leaving 19 bases between. The CDR3 coding sequence is TGTGCCAGCAGTGACGGCGGGGGGGGACAGGATTACAATGAGCAGTTCTTC. As protein: CASSDGGGGQDYNEQFF. Full variable domain (rest looked up from reference TRBV25-1 and TRBJ2-1): EADIYQTPRYLVIGTGKKITLECSQTMGHDKMYWYQQDPGMELHLIHYSYGVNSTEKGDLSSESTVSRIRTEHFPLTLESARPSHTSQYLCASSDGGGGQDYNEQFFGPGTRLTVL.

The CDR3 spells CASSLMPRLAGDEQYF. The DNA of the CDR3 is TGTGCCAGCAGCCTTATGCCCCGACTAGCGGGAGACGAGCAGTACTTC. The chain has TRBV5-5 and TRBJ2-7, with TRBD2 matching over 12 bases. The ends lost 4 bases at V and 5 bases at J; junction bases unmatched: 10. The germline V gene encodes CDR1 SGHKS and CDR2 YYEKEE (reference sequence). The CDR3 runs to 16 residues.

This clone came up once. This sequence joins TRBV4-3 and TRBJ2-7; 10 positions match TRBD1. This CDR3 is built from 17 residues. V shed 0 bases, J shed 6 bases, and the junction held 11 bases outside the gene matches. The germline CDR1 and CDR2 sequences are LGHNA and YSLEER. CDR3 nucleotides: TGCGCCAGCAGCCAAGATAGTTGGTCCGGGACAGGGGTCGAGCAGTACTTC. This gives the protein CASSQDSWSGTGVEQYF.

This chain links TRBV5-1 with TRBJ1-3; 7 positions agree with TRBD1. Germline V gene lookup returns CDR1 SGHRS and CDR2 YFSETQ. V lost 1 base and J lost 9; bases outside the gene matches: 16. This CDR3 comprises 17 residues. For the CDR3, the DNA is TGCGCCAGCAGCTTGTCCGGGACAGCAGGTTTCGGGGTCACCATATATTTT. It translates to CASSLSGTAGFGVTIYF.

This clone occurred a few times. The V gene is TRBV28, the J gene TRBJ2-1; 11 bases agree with TRBD2. Looked up from germline, CDR1 is MDHEN and CDR2 is SYDVKM. J was trimmed by 6 bases and V by 6 bases; bases with no gene match: 7. The CDR3 covers 15 residues. The CDR3 loop reads CASSPTGLAGNEQFF. As DNA, the CDR3 is TGTGCCAGCAGCCCTACCGGACTAGCGGGCAATGAGCAGTTCTTC. The whole variable domain, filled in from reference TRBV28 and TRBJ2-1, reads DVKVTQSSRYLVKRTGEKVFLECVQDMDHENMFWYRQDPGLGLRLIYFSYDVKMKEKGDIPEGYSVSREKKERFSLILESASTNQTSMYLCASSPTGLAGNEQFFGPGTRLTVL.

This chain uses TRBV15 with TRBJ2-3, with 8 bases lining up with TRBD2. Germline lookup yields CDR1 LNHNV and CDR2 YYDKDF (reference sequence). The CDR3 has 15 amino acids. Trimming removed 3 bases from V and 2 bases from J; junction bases left unmatched: 4. CDR3 loop: CATSSERGNTDTQYF. The DNA of the CDR3 is TGTGCCACCAGCAGTGAGCGGGGGAACACAGATACGCAGTATTTT.